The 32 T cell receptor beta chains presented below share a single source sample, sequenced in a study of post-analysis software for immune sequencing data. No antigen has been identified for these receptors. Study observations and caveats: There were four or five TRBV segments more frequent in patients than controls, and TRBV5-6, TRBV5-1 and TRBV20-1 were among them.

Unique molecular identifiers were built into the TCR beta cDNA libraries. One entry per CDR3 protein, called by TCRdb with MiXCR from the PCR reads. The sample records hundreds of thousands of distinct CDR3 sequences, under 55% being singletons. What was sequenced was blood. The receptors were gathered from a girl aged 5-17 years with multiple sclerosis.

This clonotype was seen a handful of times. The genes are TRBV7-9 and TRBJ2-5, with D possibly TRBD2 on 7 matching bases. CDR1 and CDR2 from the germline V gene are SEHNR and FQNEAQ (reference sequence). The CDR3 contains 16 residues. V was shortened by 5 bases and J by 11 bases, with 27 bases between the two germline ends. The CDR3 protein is CASSPGEGGFSVEQYF. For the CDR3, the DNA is TGTGCCAGCAGCCCAGGGGAGGGTGGCTTCAGTGTGGAGCAGTACTTC.

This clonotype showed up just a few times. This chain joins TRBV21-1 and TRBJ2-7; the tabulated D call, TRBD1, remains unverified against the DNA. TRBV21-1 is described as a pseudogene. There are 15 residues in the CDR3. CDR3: CASSIRDRGRYEQYF. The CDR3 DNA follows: TGTGCCAGCAGCATCCGGGACAGGGGGCGGTACGAGCAGTACTTC.

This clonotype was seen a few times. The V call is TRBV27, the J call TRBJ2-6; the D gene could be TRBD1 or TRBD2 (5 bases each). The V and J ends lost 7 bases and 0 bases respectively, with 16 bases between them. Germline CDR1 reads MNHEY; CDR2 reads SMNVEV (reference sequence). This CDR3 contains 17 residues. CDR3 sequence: CASTPGGGRSGANVLTF. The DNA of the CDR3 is TGTGCCAGCACTCCCGGTGGGGGTCGCTCTGGGGCCAACGTCCTGACTTTC.

CDR3 sequence: CASRPASSYEQYF. CDR3 coding DNA: TGTGCCAGCAGGCCAGCTAGCTCCTACGAGCAGTACTTC. The chain is built from TRBV28 and TRBJ2-7; D call uncertain. CDR3 length: 13 residues. Germline assignment: CDR1 MDHEN and CDR2 SYDVKM. V lost 6 bases and J lost 0, with 9 bases in between.

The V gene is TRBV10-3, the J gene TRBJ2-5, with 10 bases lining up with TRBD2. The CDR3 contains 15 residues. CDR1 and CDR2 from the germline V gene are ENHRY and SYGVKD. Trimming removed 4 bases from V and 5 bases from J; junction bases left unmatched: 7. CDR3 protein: CAISGTSGYGETQYF. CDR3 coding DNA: TGTGCCATCAGTGGGACTAGCGGTTATGGGGAGACCCAGTACTTC.

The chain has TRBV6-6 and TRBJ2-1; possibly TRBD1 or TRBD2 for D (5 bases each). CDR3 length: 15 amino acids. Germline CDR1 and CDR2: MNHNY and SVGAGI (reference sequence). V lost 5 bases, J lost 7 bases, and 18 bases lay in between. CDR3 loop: CASSLRPGHENEQFF. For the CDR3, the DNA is TGTGCCAGCAGTCTACGGCCGGGGCACGAGAATGAGCAGTTCTTC.

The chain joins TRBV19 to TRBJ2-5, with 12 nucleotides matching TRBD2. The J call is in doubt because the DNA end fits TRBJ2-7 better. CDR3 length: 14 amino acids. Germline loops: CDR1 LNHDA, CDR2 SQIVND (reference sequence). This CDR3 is CASSLRLAGDEQYF. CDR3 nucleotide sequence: TGTGCCAGTAGTCTGAGACTAGCGGGAGACGAGCAGTACTTC.

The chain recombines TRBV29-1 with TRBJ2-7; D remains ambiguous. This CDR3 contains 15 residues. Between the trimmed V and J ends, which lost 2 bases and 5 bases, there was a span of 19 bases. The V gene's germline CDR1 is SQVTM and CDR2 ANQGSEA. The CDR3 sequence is CSVEHPFGQAHEQYF. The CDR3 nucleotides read TGCAGCGTTGAACACCCTTTTGGGCAGGCCCACGAGCAGTACTTC.

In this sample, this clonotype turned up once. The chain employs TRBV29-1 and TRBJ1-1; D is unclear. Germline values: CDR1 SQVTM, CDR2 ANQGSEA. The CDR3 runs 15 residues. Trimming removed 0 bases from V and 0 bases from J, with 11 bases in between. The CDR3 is CSVEDRQVMNTEAFF. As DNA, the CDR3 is TGCAGCGTTGAAGATCGGCAGGTTATGAACACTGAAGCTTTCTTT.

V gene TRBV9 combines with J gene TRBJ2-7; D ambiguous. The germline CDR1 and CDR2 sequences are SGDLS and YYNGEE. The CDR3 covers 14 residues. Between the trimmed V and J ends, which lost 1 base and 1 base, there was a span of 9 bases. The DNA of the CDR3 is TGTGCCAGCAGCGTATCGGACGGATCCTACGAGCAGTACTTC. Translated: CASSVSDGSYEQYF.

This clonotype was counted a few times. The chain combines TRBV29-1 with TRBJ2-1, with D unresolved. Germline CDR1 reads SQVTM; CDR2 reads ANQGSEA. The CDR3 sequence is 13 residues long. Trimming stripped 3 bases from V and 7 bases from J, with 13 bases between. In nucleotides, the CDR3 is TGCAGCGTTGACCCGCTAGTCGCAAATGAGCAGTTCTTC. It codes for CSVDPLVANEQFF.

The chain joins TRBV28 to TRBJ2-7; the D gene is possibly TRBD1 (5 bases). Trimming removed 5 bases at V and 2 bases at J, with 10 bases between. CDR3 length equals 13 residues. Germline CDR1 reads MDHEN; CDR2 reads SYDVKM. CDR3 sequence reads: CASSEGAPYEQYF. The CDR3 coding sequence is TGTGCCAGCAGTGAAGGGGCGCCCTACGAGCAGTACTTC. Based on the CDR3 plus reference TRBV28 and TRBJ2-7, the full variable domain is DVKVTQSSRYLVKRTGEKVFLECVQDMDHENMFWYRQDPGLGLRLIYFSYDVKMKEKGDIPEGYSVSREKKERFSLILESASTNQTSMYLCASSEGAPYEQYFGPGTRLTVT.

CDR3 residues: CASSHFNNEQFF. CDR3 coding DNA: TGCGCCAGCAGCCATTTCAACAATGAGCAGTTCTTC. The J gene is TRBJ2-1, the V gene TRBV4-1; no firm D call. This CDR3 comprises 12 residues. Trimming stripped 3 bases from V and 5 bases from J, with 5 bases between. The germline gives CDR1 MGHRA, CDR2 YSYEKL.

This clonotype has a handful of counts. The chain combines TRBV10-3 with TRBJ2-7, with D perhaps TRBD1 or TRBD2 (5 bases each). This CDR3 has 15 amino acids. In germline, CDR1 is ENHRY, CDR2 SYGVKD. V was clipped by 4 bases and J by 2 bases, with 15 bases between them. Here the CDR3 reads CAISVLRDGTYEQYF. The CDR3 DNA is TGTGCCATCAGTGTACTCCGGGACGGGACCTACGAGCAGTACTTC.

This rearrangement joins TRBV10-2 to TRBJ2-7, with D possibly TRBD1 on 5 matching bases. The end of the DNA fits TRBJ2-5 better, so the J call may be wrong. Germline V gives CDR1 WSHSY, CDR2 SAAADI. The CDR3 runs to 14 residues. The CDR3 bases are TGCGCCAGCGGGCGGACACTCAGAGAGGAGACCCAGTACTTC. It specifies CASGRTLREETQYF.

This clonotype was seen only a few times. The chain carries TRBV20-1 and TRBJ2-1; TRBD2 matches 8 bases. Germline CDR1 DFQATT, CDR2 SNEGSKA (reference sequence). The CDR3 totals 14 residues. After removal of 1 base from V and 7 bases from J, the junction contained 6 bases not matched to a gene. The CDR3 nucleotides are TGCAGTGCTAGAGTACGGGAGGGCCTGAATGAGCAGTTCTTC. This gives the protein CSARVREGLNEQFF.

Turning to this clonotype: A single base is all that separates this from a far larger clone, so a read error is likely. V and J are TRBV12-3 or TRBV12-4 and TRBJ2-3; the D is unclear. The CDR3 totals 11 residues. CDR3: CASRLADTQYF. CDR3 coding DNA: TGTGCCAGCAGGTTAGCAGATACGCAGTATTTT.

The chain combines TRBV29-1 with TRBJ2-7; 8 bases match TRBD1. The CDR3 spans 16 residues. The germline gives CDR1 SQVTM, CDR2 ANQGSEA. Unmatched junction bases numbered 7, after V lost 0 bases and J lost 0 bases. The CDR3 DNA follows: TGCAGCGTTGAAGACCGCCGGGACAGGTCCTCCTACGAGCAGTACTTC. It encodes CSVEDRRDRSSYEQYF.

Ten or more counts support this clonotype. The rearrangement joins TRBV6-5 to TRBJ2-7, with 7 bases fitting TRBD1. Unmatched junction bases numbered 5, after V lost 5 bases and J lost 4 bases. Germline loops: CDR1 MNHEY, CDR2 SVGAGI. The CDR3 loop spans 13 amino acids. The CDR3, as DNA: TGTGCCAGCAGTCGGGACAGAGTTTACGAGCAGTACTTC. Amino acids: CASSRDRVYEQYF.

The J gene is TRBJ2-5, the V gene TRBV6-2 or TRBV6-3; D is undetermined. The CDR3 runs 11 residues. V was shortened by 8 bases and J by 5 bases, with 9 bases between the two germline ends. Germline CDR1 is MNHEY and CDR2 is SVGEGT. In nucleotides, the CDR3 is TGTGCCAGCGGTGTTTCGGAGACCCAGTACTTC. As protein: CASGVSETQYF.

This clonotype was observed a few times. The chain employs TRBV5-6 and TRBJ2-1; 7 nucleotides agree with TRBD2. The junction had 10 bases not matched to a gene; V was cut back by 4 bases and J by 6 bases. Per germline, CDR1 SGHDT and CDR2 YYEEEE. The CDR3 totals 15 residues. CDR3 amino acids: CASSRGEASGNEQFF. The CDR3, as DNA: TGTGCCAGCAGCAGGGGAGAGGCTAGCGGCAATGAGCAGTTCTTC.

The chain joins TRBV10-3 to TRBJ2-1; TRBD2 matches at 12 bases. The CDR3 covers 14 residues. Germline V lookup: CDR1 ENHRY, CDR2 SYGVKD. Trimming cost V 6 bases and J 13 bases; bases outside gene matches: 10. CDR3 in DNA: TGTGCCATCAGGCGACTAGCGGGAGAAGAGACCCAGTTCTTC. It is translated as CAIRRLAGEETQFF.

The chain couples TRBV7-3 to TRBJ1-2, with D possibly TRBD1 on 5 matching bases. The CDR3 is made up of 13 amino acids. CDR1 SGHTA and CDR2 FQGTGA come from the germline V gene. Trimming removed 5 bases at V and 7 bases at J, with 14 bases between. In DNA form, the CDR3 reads TGTGCCAGCAGCCCTGCCCGGGGGGGTGGCTACACCTTC. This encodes CASSPARGGGYTF. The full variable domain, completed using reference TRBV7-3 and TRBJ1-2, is GAGVSQTPSNKVTEKGKYVELRCDPISGHTALYWYRQSLGQGPEFLIYFQGTGAADDSGLPNDRFFAVRPEGSVSTLKIQRTERGDSAVYLCASSPARGGGYTFGSGTRLTVV.

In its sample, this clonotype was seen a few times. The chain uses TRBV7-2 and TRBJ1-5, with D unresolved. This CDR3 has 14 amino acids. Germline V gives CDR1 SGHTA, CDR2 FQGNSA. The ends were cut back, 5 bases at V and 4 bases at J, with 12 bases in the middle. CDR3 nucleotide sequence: TGTGCCAGCAGCAAAGGGTCTATTAATCAGCCCCAGCATTTT. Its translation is CASSKGSINQPQHF.

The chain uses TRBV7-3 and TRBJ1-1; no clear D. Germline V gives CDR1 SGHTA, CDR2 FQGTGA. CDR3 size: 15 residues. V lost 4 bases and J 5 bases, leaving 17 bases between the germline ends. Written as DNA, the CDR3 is TGTGCCAGCAGCTCCGATACGTCTCGAGAAACTGAAGCTTTCTTT. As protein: CASSSDTSRETEAFF.

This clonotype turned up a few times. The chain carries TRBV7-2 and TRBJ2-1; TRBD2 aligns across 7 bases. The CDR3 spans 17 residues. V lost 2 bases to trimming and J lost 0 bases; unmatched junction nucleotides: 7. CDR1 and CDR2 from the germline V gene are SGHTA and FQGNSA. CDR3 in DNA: TGTGCCAGCAGCTTATTCATAGCGGGCCTCTCCTACAATGAGCAGTTCTTC. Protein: CASSLFIAGLSYNEQFF.

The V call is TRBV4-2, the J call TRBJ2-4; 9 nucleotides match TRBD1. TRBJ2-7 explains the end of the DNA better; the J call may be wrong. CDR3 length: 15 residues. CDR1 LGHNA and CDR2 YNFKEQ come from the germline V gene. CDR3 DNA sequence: TGTGCCAGCAGCCAAGTTGGGACAGGGCCCTACGAGCAGTACTTC. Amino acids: CASSQVGTGPYEQYF.

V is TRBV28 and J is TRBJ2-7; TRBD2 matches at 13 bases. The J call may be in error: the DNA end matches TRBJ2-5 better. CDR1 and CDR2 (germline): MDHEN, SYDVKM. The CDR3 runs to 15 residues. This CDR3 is CASSLWTSGRETQYF. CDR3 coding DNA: TGTGCCAGCAGTTTATGGACTAGCGGGAGGGAGACCCAGTACTTC.

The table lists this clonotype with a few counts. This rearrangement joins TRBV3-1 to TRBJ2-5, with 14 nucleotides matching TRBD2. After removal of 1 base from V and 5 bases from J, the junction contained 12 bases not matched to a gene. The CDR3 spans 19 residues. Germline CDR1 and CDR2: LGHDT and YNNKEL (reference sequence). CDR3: CASSQGTPGLAGELETQYF. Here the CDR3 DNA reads TGTGCCAGCAGCCAAGGGACCCCGGGACTAGCGGGAGAACTGGAGACCCAGTACTTC.

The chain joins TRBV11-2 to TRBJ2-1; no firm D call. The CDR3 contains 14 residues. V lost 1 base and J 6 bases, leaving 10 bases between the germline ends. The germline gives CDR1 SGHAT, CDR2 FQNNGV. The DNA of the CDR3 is TGTGCCAGCAGCTTAGCGTTGGGTGCCAATGAGCAGTTCTTC. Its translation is CASSLALGANEQFF.

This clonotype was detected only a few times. CDR3: CSARKTGPDNQPQHF. The CDR3 DNA follows: TGCAGTGCCAGAAAGACAGGGCCCGACAATCAGCCCCAGCATTTT. The chain combines TRBV20-1 with TRBJ1-5; 7 bases are a match to TRBD1. This CDR3 has 15 residues. V dropped 6 bases and J dropped 3; count of bases not matched to a gene: 11. Germline values: CDR1 DFQATT, CDR2 SNEGSKA (reference sequence).

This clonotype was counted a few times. CDR3 amino acids: CSAREDSYEQYF. CDR3 in DNA: TGCAGTGCTAGAGAGGATTCCTACGAGCAGTACTTC. The rearrangement uses TRBV20-1 and TRBJ2-7; D is unresolved. There are 12 residues in the CDR3. The V end was cut by 0 bases, the J end by 1 base, with 4 bases between. The V gene's germline CDR1 is DFQATT and CDR2 SNEGSKA (reference sequence).